This TCR beta chain originates from a study of blood T cell repertoires in COVID-19. Study information: In each case, the material was cDNA or gDNA derived from T cells, B-cell-depleted T cells, or PBMCs.

Original handling: Amplifying reference gene primers gave estimates of nucleated cell counts. TCRdb keeps only in-frame clones here, not all; method: immunoSEQ multiplex PCR. The V and J calls and the clone size are those of that table, but D and trimming were determined from the DNA. This table has a few hundred thousand clones, nearly 90% appearing once. Participant ages covered roughly 18 to 89 years across 24 US areas. Cohort allocation depended upon clinical history that participants reported. The CDR3 covers 16 residues. Germline CDR1 GTSNPN, CDR2 SVGIG (reference sequence). The V and J ends lost 3 bases and 10 bases, in that order; junction bases with no gene match: 16.

The chain is built from TRBV30 and TRBJ2-1; 9 nucleotides line up with TRBD2. The source material was PBMCs or T cells enriched from blood (not recorded which). The sequence was collected from a woman under 30 with acute COVID-19. In DNA form, the CDR3 reads TGTGCCTGGAGAGAACCCCGGGCGGGAGGGCCGGGGGAGCAGTTCTTC. It specifies CAWREPRAGGPGEQFF.